What follows are 10 T cell receptor beta chains derived from one specimen sequenced in a study of T cells after yellow fever vaccination (dated by TCRdb to about 2019). The sample's treatment or condition label, in plain terms: live attenuated yellow fever vaccine strain. Libraries were made using 5' RACE. Sequencing relied on an Illumina HiSeq 2500. The public reads were run again by TCRdb, first through fastp at Q25 and then through MiXCR, and only productive beta chains were kept. Rows are unified per CDR3 protein, each entry keeping the most common DNA and genes. For this sample there are 200,000 to 300,000 distinct CDR3 sequences; 10% to 15% appear just once. 0.4% to 0.55% of the sample rests with the top ten. This material consisted of CD4+ T cells sorted from PBMCs, taken 45 days after the yellow fever booster vaccination. Receptor source: a man aged 30-40 years who received the YFV17D yellow fever vaccine.

CDR3 in DNA: TGTGCCAGTAGTATTGGTAGCGGGAGTCGAAACGAGCAGTACTTC. It encodes CASSIGSGSRNEQYF. The rearrangement links TRBV19 to TRBJ2-7, with 9 bases that match TRBD2. J gave up 5 bases and V 3 bases, and 8 bases lay outside the gene matches. The CDR3 sequence is 15 residues long. Germline loops: CDR1 LNHDA, CDR2 SQIVND (reference sequence).

This rearrangement joins TRBV15 to TRBJ2-7; 9 bases match TRBD1. The germline gives CDR1 LNHNV, CDR2 YYDKDF (reference sequence). The J segment lost 5 bases and the V segment lost 1 base, leaving 3 bases of the junction unmatched. This CDR3 has 14 amino acids. The DNA for the CDR3 is TGTGCCACCAGCAGAGTAGGGACAGGGAACGAGCAGTACTTC. This codes for CATSRVGTGNEQYF.

The genes are TRBV3-1 and TRBJ2-3; D might be TRBD1 (6 bases). In germline, CDR1 is LGHDT, CDR2 YNNKEL (reference sequence). The germline V and J ends were trimmed by 1 base and 8 bases, with 16 bases remaining between them. This CDR3 region has 15 residues. This CDR3 reads CASSQGRDKRSTQYF. CDR3 DNA: TGTGCCAGCAGCCAAGGAAGGGACAAGAGGTCTACGCAGTATTTT.

This chain connects TRBV27 to TRBJ2-3; D might be TRBD2 (5 bases). The CDR3 sequence is 15 residues long. Trimming stripped 5 bases from V and 1 base from J, with 13 bases between. CDR1 is MNHEY and CDR2 is SMNVEV in the germline V gene (reference sequence). The CDR3: CASSVTRVGTDTQYF. CDR3 DNA: TGTGCCAGCAGTGTAACTAGGGTGGGCACAGATACGCAGTATTTT.

CDR3 nucleotides: TGTGCCAGCAGTCAGACAGATAACTATGGCTACACCTTC. It encodes CASSQTDNYGYTF. This chain connects TRBV6-6 to TRBJ1-2, with D possibly TRBD1 on 5 matching bases. The germline V gene encodes CDR1 MNHNY and CDR2 SVGAGI (reference sequence). Deletions cut 5 bases from V and 1 base from J, with 8 bases between. The CDR3 totals 13 residues.

There are a few counts of this clonotype. The rearrangement uses TRBV20-1 and TRBJ2-3; 14 bases match TRBD2. Trimming removed 5 bases from V and 5 bases from J; junction bases left unmatched: 3. Per the germline V gene, CDR1 is DFQATT and CDR2 is SNEGSKA (reference sequence). This CDR3 is built from 14 residues. For the CDR3, the DNA is TGCAGTGCTCAGGGACTAGCGGGAGAAGATACGCAGTATTTT. It encodes CSAQGLAGEDTQYF.

This clonotype was detected only a few times. The rearrangement uses TRBV5-5 and TRBJ1-1; D is unresolved. Germline assignment: CDR1 SGHKS and CDR2 YYEKEE (reference sequence). The CDR3 covers 14 residues. V lost 1 base, J lost 0 bases, and 7 bases lay in between. CDR3 region: CASSLQQMNTEAFF. Written as DNA, the CDR3 is TGTGCCAGCAGCTTGCAACAGATGAACACTGAAGCTTTCTTT.

This clonotype was picked up many times. The chain is built from TRBV29-1 and TRBJ2-1; D is undetermined. V was pared by 3 bases and J by 6 bases, with 12 bases between. The germline V gene encodes CDR1 SQVTM and CDR2 ANQGSEA. This CDR3 is 13 amino acids long. The CDR3 sequence: CSVDGLRSNEQFF. The CDR3 nucleotides read TGCAGCGTTGATGGGCTCAGGTCCAATGAGCAGTTCTTC.

This clonotype came up a few times. The gene calls are TRBV10-3 and TRBJ2-5; 12 bases match TRBD2. Unmatched junction bases numbered 7, after V lost 6 bases and J lost 5 bases. Germline V gene lookup returns CDR1 ENHRY and CDR2 SYGVKD. The CDR3 length is 15 residues. CDR3 sequence (DNA): TGTGCCATCAGGACTAGCGGGAGCGATACGGAGACCCAGTACTTC. This sequence encodes CAIRTSGSDTETQYF.

V and J are TRBV29-1 and TRBJ1-1; D call uncertain. Trimming cost V 4 bases and J 6 bases, with 9 bases left between them. The CDR3 is 11 residues long. CDR1 and CDR2 from the germline V gene are SQVTM and ANQGSEA. The CDR3 bases are TGCAGCGTTGCTCGCGGCGCTGAAGCTTTCTTT. Translating gives CSVARGAEAFF. Complete variable domain (other parts from reference TRBV29-1 and TRBJ1-1): SAVISQKPSRDICQRGTSLTIQCQVDSQVTMMFWYRQQPGQSLTLIATANQGSEATYESGFVIDKFPISRPNLTFSTLTVSNMSPEDSSIYLCSVARGAEAFFGQGTRLTVV.